The clone carrying this TCR beta chain was counted between two and nine times. These data originate in a study of spatial heterogeneity in lung cancer. Each CDR3 protein is one row after TCRdb ran MiXCR on the 5' RACE reads. The data contain some 120,000 distinct CDR3 sequences, 9% to 15% of them seen just once; the ten biggest clones take up around 16%. The CDR3 has 14 amino acids. V was pared by 6 bases and J by 5 bases, with 8 bases of the junction left unmatched. In germline, CDR1 is MGHRA, CDR2 YSYEKL. Time point of the sample: blood at routine non-recurrence follow-up after resection. Unsorted whole RNA samples from tumor, nontumor lung or frozen PBMC were sequenced.

The receptor was derived from a male donor with early-stage non-small cell lung cancer. The chain links TRBV4-1 to TRBJ1-1; 8 bases fit TRBD1. Sample: PBMCs, taken at follow-up. CDR3: CASRQGAVGTEAFF. CDR3 nucleotide sequence: TGCGCCAGCAGGCAGGGGGCCGTGGGGACTGAAGCTTTCTTT.